This TCR beta chain originates from a study of T-cell reconstitution after alpha-beta-depleted transplantation in children. This CDR3 is 14 amino acids long. The V gene's germline CDR1 is SQVTM and CDR2 ANQGSEA. The V segment lost 7 bases and the J segment 5 bases; nucleotides outside the gene matches: 11. Library preparation (for TCRbeta) was performed with unique molecular identifiers. TCRdb re-called the PCR reads with MiXCR, one entry per CDR3 protein. The sample includes over 300,000 distinct CDR3 sequences, 9% to 12% of them seen just once. J is TRBJ2-3 and V is TRBV29-1, with 8 nucleotides matching TRBD2. The clonotype was recovered from a human donor who donated a stem cell graft to a child with acute lymphoblastic leukemia. The starting material was PBMCs from the stem cell graft donor, obtained from the stem cell graft. CDR3 amino acids: CSAPPGGAQDTQYF. For the CDR3, the DNA is TGCAGCGCCCCGCCGGGGGGGGCGCAAGATACGCAGTATTTT.